This T cell receptor beta chain was sequenced in a study of blood T cell repertoires in COVID-19. Across 20 to 25 US areas, participants ranged in age from about 18 to 90 years. Profiling relied on immunoSEQ multiplex PCR, and the TCRdb table lists in-frame clones only, not all of them. The table records under 300,000 clones, roughly 87% of them present only once. Sequencing used PBMCs or T cells enriched from blood (not recorded which). The sequence came from a woman younger than 45 who had recovered from COVID-19.

In DNA, the CDR3 is TGTGCCATCAGTGAATTGGCGGGAGCCACAGATACGCAGTATTTT. Protein product: CAISELAGATDTQYF. The chain has TRBV10-3 and TRBJ2-3; 7 bases align to TRBD2. V was clipped by 3 bases and J by 2 bases; unmatched bases: 5. Germline assignment: CDR1 ENHRY and CDR2 SYGVKD. The CDR3 spans 15 residues.